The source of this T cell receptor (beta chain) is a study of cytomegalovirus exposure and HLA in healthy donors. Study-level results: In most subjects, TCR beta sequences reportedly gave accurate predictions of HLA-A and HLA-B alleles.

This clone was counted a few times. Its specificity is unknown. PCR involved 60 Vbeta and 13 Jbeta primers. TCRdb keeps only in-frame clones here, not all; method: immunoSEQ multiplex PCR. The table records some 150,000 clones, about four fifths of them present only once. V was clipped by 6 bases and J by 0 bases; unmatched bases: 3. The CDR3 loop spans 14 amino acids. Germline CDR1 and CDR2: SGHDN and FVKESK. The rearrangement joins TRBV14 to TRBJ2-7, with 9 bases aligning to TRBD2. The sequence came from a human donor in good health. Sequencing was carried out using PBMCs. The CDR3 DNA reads TGTGCCAGCAGACATAGCGGGAGCTCCTACGAGCAGTACTTC. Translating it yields CASRHSGSSYEQYF.